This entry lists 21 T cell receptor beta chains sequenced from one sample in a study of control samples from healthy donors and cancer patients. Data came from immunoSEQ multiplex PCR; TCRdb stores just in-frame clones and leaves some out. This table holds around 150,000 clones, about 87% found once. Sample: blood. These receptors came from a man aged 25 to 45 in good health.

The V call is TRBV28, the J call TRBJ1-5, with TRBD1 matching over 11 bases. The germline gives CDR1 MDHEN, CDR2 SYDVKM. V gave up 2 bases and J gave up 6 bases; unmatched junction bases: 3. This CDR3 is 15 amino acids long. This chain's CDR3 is CASSLGGTGGQPQHF. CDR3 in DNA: TGTGCCAGCAGTTTAGGGGGGACAGGGGGTCAGCCCCAGCATTTT.

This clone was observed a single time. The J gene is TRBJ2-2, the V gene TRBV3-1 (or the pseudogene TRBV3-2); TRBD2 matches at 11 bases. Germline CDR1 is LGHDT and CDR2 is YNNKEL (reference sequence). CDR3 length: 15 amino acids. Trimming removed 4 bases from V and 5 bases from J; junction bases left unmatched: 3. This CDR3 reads CASSLRTSGTGELFF. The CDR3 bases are TGTGCCAGCAGCCTTCGGACTAGCGGGACCGGGGAGCTGTTTTTT.

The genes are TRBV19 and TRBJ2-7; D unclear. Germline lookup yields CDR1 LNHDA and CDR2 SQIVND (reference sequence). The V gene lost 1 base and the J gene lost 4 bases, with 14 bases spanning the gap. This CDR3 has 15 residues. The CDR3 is CASSIGTVFTYEQYF. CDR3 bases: TGTGCCAGTAGTATAGGGACGGTATTCACTTACGAGCAGTACTTC.

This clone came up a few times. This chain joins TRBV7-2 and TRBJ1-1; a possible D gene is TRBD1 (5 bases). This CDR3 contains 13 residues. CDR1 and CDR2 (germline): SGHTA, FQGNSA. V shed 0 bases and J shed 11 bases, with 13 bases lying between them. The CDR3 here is CASSLAPGRTAFF. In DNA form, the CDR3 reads TGTGCCAGCAGCTTAGCCCCAGGGAGAACGGCTTTCTTT.

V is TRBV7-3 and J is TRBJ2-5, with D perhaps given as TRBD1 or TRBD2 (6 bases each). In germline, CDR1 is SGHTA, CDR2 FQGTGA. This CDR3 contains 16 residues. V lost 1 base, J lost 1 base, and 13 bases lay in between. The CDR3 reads CASSLRGGTPQETQYF. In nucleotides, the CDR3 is TGTGCCAGCAGCTTAAGAGGGGGGACTCCCCAAGAGACCCAGTACTTC. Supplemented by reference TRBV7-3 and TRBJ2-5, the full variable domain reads GAGVSQTPSNKVTEKGKYVELRCDPISGHTALYWYRQSLGQGPEFLIYFQGTGAADDSGLPNDRFFAVRPEGSVSTLKIQRTERGDSAVYLCASSLRGGTPQETQYFGPGTRLLVL.

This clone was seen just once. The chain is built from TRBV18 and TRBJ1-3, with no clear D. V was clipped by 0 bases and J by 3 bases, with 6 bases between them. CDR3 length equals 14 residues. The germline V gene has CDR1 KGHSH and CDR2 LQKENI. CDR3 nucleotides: TGTGCCAGCTCACCACCGGGCCATGGAAACACCATATATTTT. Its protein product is CASSPPGHGNTIYF.

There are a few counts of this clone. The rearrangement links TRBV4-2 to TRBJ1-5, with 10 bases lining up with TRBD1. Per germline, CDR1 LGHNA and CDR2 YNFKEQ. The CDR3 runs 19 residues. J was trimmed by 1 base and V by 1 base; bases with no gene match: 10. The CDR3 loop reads CASSQGPGTGVESNQPQHF. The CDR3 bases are TGTGCCAGCAGCCAAGGCCCCGGGACAGGGGTTGAGAGCAATCAGCCCCAGCATTTT.

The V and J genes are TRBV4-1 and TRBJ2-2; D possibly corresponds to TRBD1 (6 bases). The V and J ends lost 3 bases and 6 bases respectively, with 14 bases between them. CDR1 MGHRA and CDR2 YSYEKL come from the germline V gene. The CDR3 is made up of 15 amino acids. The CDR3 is CASSQAWGRPGELFF. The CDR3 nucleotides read TGCGCCAGCAGCCAGGCTTGGGGGCGTCCCGGGGAGCTGTTTTTT.

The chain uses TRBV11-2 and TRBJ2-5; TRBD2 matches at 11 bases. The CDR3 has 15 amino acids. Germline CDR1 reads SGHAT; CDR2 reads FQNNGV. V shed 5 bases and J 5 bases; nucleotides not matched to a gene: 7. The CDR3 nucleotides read TGTGCCAGCAGCCAAACTAGCGGGAGAGGCGAGACCCAGTACTTC. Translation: CASSQTSGRGETQYF.

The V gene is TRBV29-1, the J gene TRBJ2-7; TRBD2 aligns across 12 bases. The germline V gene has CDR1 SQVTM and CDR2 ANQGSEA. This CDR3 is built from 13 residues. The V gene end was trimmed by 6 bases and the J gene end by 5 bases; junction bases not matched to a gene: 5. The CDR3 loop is CSVLGLAGNEQYF. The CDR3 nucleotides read TGCAGCGTGTTAGGACTAGCGGGAAACGAGCAGTACTTC.

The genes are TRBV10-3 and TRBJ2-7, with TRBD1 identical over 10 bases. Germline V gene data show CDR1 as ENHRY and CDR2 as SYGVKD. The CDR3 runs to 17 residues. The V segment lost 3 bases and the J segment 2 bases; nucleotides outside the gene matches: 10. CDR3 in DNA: TGTGCCATCAGTGACGTTCGAGCGGGGACAGGGGCCTACGAGCAGTACTTC. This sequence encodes CAISDVRAGTGAYEQYF.

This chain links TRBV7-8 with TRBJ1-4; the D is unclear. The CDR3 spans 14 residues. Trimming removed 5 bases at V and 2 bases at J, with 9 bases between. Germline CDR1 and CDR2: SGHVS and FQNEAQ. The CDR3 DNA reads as TGTGCCAGCAGCCTAGGAAGTACTAATGAAAAACTGTTTTTT. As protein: CASSLGSTNEKLFF.

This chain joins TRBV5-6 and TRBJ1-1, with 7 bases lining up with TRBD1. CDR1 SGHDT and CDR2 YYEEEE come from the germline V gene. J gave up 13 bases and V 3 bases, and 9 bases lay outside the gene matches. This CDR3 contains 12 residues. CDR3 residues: CASSSTGTVVFF. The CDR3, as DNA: TGTGCCAGCAGCTCCACGGGGACAGTGGTTTTCTTT.

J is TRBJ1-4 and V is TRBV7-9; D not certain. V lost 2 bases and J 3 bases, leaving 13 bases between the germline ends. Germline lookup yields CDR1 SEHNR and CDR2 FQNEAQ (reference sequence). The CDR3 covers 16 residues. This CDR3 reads CASSLWRERANEKLFF. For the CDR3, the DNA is TGTGCCAGCAGCTTATGGAGGGAACGGGCTAATGAAAAACTGTTTTTT. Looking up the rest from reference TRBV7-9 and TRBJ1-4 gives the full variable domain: DTGVSQNPRHKITKRGQNVTFRCDPISEHNRLYWYRQTLGQGPEFLTYFQNEAQLEKSRLLSDRFSAERPKGSFSTLEIQRTEQGDSAMYLCASSLWRERANEKLFFGSGTQLSVL.

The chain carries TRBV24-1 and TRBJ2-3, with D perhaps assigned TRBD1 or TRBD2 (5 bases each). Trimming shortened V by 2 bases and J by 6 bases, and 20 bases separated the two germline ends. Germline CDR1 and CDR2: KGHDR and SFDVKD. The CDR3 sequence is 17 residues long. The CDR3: CATSDWGTPGAGDTQYF. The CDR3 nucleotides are TGTGCCACCAGTGATTGGGGGACCCCCGGAGCAGGCGATACGCAGTATTTT.

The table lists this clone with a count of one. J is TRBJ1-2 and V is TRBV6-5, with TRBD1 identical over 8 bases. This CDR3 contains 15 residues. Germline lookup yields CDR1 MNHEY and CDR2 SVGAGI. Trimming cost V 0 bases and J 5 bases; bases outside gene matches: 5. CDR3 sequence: CASSYSLQGAYGYTF. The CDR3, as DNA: TGTGCCAGCAGTTACTCCTTGCAGGGGGCTTATGGCTACACCTTC.

CDR3 loop: CASSSDTGVDEQFF. CDR3 nucleotides: TGTGCCAGCAGCTCAGACACAGGGGTGGATGAGCAGTTCTTC. This chain links TRBV7-2 with TRBJ2-1; 7 bases match TRBD1. Per germline, CDR1 SGHTA and CDR2 FQGNSA. The CDR3 is 14 amino acids. V shed 4 bases, J shed 8 bases, and the junction held 8 bases outside the gene matches.

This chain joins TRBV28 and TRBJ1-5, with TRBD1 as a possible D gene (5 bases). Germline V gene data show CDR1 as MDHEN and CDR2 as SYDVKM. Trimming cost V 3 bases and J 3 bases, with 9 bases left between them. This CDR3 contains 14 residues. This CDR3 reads CASSFRRDNQPQHF. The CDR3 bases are TGTGCCAGCAGTTTTCGCAGGGACAATCAGCCCCAGCATTTT. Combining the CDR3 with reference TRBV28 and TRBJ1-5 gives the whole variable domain DVKVTQSSRYLVKRTGEKVFLECVQDMDHENMFWYRQDPGLGLRLIYFSYDVKMKEKGDIPEGYSVSREKKERFSLILESASTNQTSMYLCASSFRRDNQPQHFGDGTRLSIL.

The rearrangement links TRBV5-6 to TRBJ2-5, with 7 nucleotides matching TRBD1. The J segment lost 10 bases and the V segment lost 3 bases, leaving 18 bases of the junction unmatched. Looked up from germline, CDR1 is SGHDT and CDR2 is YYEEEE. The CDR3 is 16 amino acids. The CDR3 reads CASSSLRGWMFRNQYF. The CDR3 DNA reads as TGTGCCAGCAGCTCACTCAGGGGGTGGATGTTTAGGAACCAGTACTTC.

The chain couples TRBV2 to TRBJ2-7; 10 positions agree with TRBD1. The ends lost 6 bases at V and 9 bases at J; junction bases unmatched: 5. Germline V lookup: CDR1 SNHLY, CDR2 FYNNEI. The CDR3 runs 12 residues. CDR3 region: CASSPGTGVQYF. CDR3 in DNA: TGTGCCAGCAGCCCCGGGACAGGGGTGCAGTACTTC.

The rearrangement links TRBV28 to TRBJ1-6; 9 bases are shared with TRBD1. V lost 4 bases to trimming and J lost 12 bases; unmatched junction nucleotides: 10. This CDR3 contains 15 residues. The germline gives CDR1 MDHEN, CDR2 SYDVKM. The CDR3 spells CASSSSGTGFLPLHF. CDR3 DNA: TGTGCCAGCAGTTCTTCCGGGACAGGGTTTCTACCCCTCCACTTT. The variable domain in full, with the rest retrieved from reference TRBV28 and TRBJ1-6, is DVKVTQSSRYLVKRTGEKVFLECVQDMDHENMFWYRQDPGLGLRLIYFSYDVKMKEKGDIPEGYSVSREKKERFSLILESASTNQTSMYLCASSSSGTGFLPLHFGNGTRLTVT.